The 18 T cell receptor beta chains listed next were all sequenced from one sample in a study of Graves' ophthalmopathy and Graves' hyperthyroidism. The authors amplified TCR beta CDR3 regions, and they did so from RNA transcripts for repertoire sequencing. The first-round RT-PCR employed HTBI primers together with the Qiagen OneStep RT-PCR kit. A multiplex PCR was then performed as the second round. TCRdb used MiXCR to reprocess the multiplex PCR reads, holding one entry per CDR3 protein. The sample has 900,000 to 1,200,000 distinct CDR3 sequences; less than 45% are singletons. Sequencing was performed on peripheral blood or thyroid tissue (not recorded which). The receptors shown here come from an adult man with Graves' hyperthyroidism.

This clonotype has a count of ten or more. The J gene is TRBJ1-4, the V gene TRBV7-9, with D possibly matching TRBD1 (5 bases). This CDR3 comprises 18 residues. V was trimmed by 7 bases and J by 7 bases, leaving 28 bases between them. Germline CDR1 is SEHNR and CDR2 is FQNEAQ (reference sequence). Written as DNA, the CDR3 is TGTGCCAGCACGTCCCTGTTGGGGGATGGACATAAAGGTGAAAAACTGTTTTTT. It specifies CASTSLLGDGHKGEKLFF. Full variable domain (rest looked up from reference TRBV7-9 and TRBJ1-4): DTGVSQNPRHKITKRGQNVTFRCDPISEHNRLYWYRQTLGQGPEFLTYFQNEAQLEKSRLLSDRFSAERPKGSFSTLEIQRTEQGDSAMYLCASTSLLGDGHKGEKLFFGSGTQLSVL.

The chain uses TRBV7-3 and TRBJ2-7, with a possible D match to TRBD2 (6 bases). The CDR3 sequence is 15 residues long. CDR1 and CDR2 (germline): SGHTA, FQGTGA. V dropped 4 bases and J dropped 7 bases, with 20 bases sitting between them. CDR3 amino acids: CASSYLTSPGGEQYF. CDR3 in DNA: TGTGCCAGCAGCTACTTAACGTCGCCTGGGGGGGAGCAGTACTTC.

The chain uses TRBV20-1 and TRBJ2-5; the match to TRBD2 covers 10 bases. V lost 0 bases to trimming and J lost 0 bases; unmatched junction nucleotides: 7. This CDR3 contains 17 residues. Germline V CDR1 and CDR2: DFQATT, SNEGSKA (reference sequence). CDR3 nucleotides: TGCAGTGCTAGAGATCACGGACTAGCGGTGTACCAAGAGACCCAGTACTTC. Protein product: CSARDHGLAVYQETQYF.

As for this clonotype: An end of the junction differs from the germline gene, which may be a read error. V and J are TRBV9 and TRBJ1-6; D call uncertain. The CDR3 is made up of 16 amino acids. Germline assignment: CDR1 SGDLS and CDR2 YYNGEE. CDR3 sequence (DNA): TGTTCCAGCAGCGTAGGACTCGGGGTGGGCAATTCACCCCTCCACTTT. Translation gives CSSSVGLGVGNSPLHF.

In its sample, this clonotype was seen many times. The CDR3 region is CASSISLAGPYEQYF. CDR3 nucleotides: TGTGCCAGCAGCATTTCACTAGCGGGGCCCTACGAGCAGTACTTC. This chain uses TRBV7-2 with TRBJ2-7; 10 nucleotides line up with TRBD2. Unmatched junction bases numbered 6, after V lost 5 bases and J lost 2 bases. The CDR3 is 15 residues long. CDR1 and CDR2 (germline): SGHTA, FQGNSA.

This clonotype was picked up many times. The chain uses TRBV7-8 and TRBJ1-6; the D is unclear. Germline V CDR1 and CDR2: SGHVS, FQNEAQ. The CDR3 length is 16 residues. Trimming removed 2 bases at V and 5 bases at J, with 13 bases between. CDR3 amino acids: CASSLIRPAHNSPLHF. DNA of the CDR3: TGTGCCAGCAGCTTAATTCGGCCTGCCCATAATTCACCCCTCCACTTT.

CDR3 protein: CASSPRDREAQYF. CDR3 DNA sequence: TGTGCCAGCAGCCCCAGGGATAGGGAGGCCCAGTACTTC. The rearrangement links TRBV7-9 to TRBJ2-5; D may be TRBD2 (6 bases). Per the germline V gene, CDR1 is SEHNR and CDR2 is FQNEAQ (reference sequence). The CDR3 is 13 residues long. The V end was cut by 5 bases, the J end by 9 bases, with 16 bases between.

This chain uses TRBV20-1 with TRBJ2-2; D remains unclear. The ends were cut back, 6 bases at V and 5 bases at J, with 16 bases in the middle. From germline, CDR1 is DFQATT and CDR2 SNEGSKA (reference sequence). CDR3 length: 14 amino acids. The CDR3 DNA is TGCAGTGCCAAGGACCTTCTGGGGACCGGGGAGCTGTTTTTT. This encodes CSAKDLLGTGELFF.

Comment on this clonotype: Since a much larger clone is just one base distant, this may be a read error. The rearrangement uses TRBV19 and TRBJ1-1; D unresolved. V gave up 7 bases and J gave up 3 bases, with 12 bases separating them. This CDR3 contains 13 residues. From germline, CDR1 is LNHDA and CDR2 SQIVND (reference sequence). CDR3 sequence reads: CASKYKEDTEAFF. CDR3 sequence (DNA): TGTGCCAGTAAATACAAGGAGGACACTGAAGCTTTCTTT.

In its sample, this clonotype was seen many times. The V call is TRBV10-3, the J call TRBJ1-5; D is possibly TRBD1 (5 bases). This CDR3 contains 16 residues. CDR1 and CDR2 (germline): ENHRY, SYGVKD. The germline V and J ends were trimmed by 7 bases and 2 bases, with 18 bases remaining between them. CDR3 amino acids: CAIKSDTLGGNQPQHF. CDR3 sequence (DNA): TGTGCCATCAAATCGGACACCCTCGGCGGCAATCAGCCCCAGCATTTT.

The gene calls are TRBV10-3 and TRBJ1-5; 8 positions match TRBD1. The junction had 7 bases not matched to a gene; V was cut back by 5 bases and J by 7 bases. In germline, CDR1 is ENHRY, CDR2 SYGVKD. The CDR3 is made up of 14 amino acids. The CDR3 spells CAISSAGGRQPQHF. In nucleotides, the CDR3 is TGTGCCATCAGTTCGGCAGGGGGCAGGCAGCCCCAGCATTTT.

V and J are TRBV6-5 and TRBJ2-2, with 7 bases aligning to TRBD1. Trimming took 6 bases from V and 6 from J; bases not matched to a gene: 7. This CDR3 has 14 amino acids. Germline V gene lookup returns CDR1 MNHEY and CDR2 SVGAGI. CDR3: CASRRRGRAGELFF. In nucleotides, the CDR3 is TGTGCCAGCAGAAGAAGGGGGCGCGCCGGGGAGCTGTTTTTT.

The chain joins TRBV7-8 to TRBJ1-4, with TRBD1 identical over 8 bases. The CDR3 sequence is 14 residues long. Germline V CDR1 and CDR2: SGHVS, FQNEAQ. Trimming at V came to 5 bases and at J to 8 bases, leaving 7 bases not matched to a gene. CDR3 DNA: TGTGCCAGCAGCGGACAGGGAATTTCGGAAAAACTGTTTTTT. It codes for CASSGQGISEKLFF.

The genes are TRBV5-1 and TRBJ2-1, with 13 bases lining up with TRBD2. Germline CDR1 is SGHRS and CDR2 is YFSETQ. With 4 bases clipped from V and 8 bases from J, the junction kept 9 bases outside the gene matches. This CDR3 is built from 16 residues. The CDR3 sequence is CASSEGTSGIIHEQFF. DNA of the CDR3: TGCGCCAGCAGCGAGGGGACTAGCGGGATAATCCATGAGCAGTTCTTC.

Notes on this clonotype: A read error may explain this, as a much larger clone is one base away. The genes are TRBV10-3 and TRBJ1-1, with 9 bases matching TRBD1. In germline, CDR1 is ENHRY, CDR2 SYGVKD. The CDR3 sequence is 15 residues long. V was clipped by 3 bases and J by 5 bases; unmatched bases: 7. CDR3 in amino acids: CAISEGQGLGTEAFF. The DNA for the CDR3 is TGTGCCATCAGTGAAGGACAGGGGTTGGGAACTGAAGCTTTCTTT.

In this sample, this clonotype turned up once. The rearrangement links TRBV29-1 to TRBJ2-3; D gene ambiguous. The CDR3 extends over 13 amino acids. From germline, CDR1 is SQVTM and CDR2 ANQGSEA. Trimming left V 5 bases short and J 0 bases short, with 9 bases between. CDR3 protein: CSVHTTSTDTQYF. CDR3 bases: TGCAGCGTTCATACAACTAGCACAGATACGCAGTATTTT.

This clonotype came up many times. The J gene is TRBJ2-2, the V gene TRBV20-1, with 10 bases matching TRBD2. Germline CDR1 reads DFQATT; CDR2 reads SNEGSKA (reference sequence). The CDR3 covers 15 residues. V gave up 6 bases and J gave up 4 bases; unmatched junction bases: 8. In DNA, the CDR3 is TGCAGTGCCGCCCAGCTAGCGGGAGCCACCGGGGAGCTGTTTTTT. It is translated as CSAAQLAGATGELFF.

This clonotype has a count of ten or more. This chain links TRBV19 with TRBJ1-5; D not certain. The CDR3 consists of 14 residues. The ends were cut back, 5 bases at V and 2 bases at J, with 10 bases in the middle. CDR1 and CDR2 (germline): LNHDA, SQIVND (reference sequence). The CDR3 loop reads CASSPFGGNQPQHF. CDR3 in DNA: TGTGCCAGTAGTCCGTTCGGGGGCAATCAGCCCCAGCATTTT.